These T cell receptor beta chains were read from a single sample in a study of regulatory T cells in long-lasting Graves disease. TCRdb passed the multiplex PCR reads through MiXCR, listing each CDR3 protein once. The table has 550,000 to 600,000 distinct CDR3 sequences, approximately 16% seen once. The same sample was also used in a study of T cells in Graves' hyperthyroidism and ophthalmopathy.

Sequenced here: peripheral blood mononuclear cells (PBMCs), sampled at new diagnosis, from a patient treated with antithyroid drugs. The receptors stem from a man aged 18 to 30 with Graves disease. CDR3s include the opening cysteine and the closing phenylalanine or tryptophan. The D gene is left open where the match is weak. Clone size is not always given. Where it is, it says once, few, many or a class for expanded clones.

- | - | TRBJ1-6 | 14 | TRBV2 | TGTGCCAGCAGTGCTGGGACTCTTAATTCACCCCTCCACTTT | CASSAGTLNSPLHF
- | - | TRBJ2-1 | 16 | TRBV11-1 | TGTGCCAGCAGCTACCCCCCCGGGACGGTAAACAATGAGCAGTTCTTC | CASSYPPGTVNNEQFF
TRBD2 | few | TRBJ2-7 | 13 | TRBV20-1 | TGCAGTGCCAATCGTAGCGGGGCCTACGAGCAGTACTTC | CSANRSGAYEQYF
TRBD2 | many | TRBJ2-1 | 14 | TRBV18 | TGTGCCAGCTCACCATTCGGGACTAACAATGAGCAGTTCTTC | CASSPFGTNNEQFF
- | - | TRBJ2-7 | 15 | TRBV7-6 | TGTGCCAGCAGCCTGGGACAGGGGACTAGCGGCGAGCAGTACTTC | CASSLGQGTSGEQYF
- | few | TRBJ1-2 | 14 | TRBV3-1 | TGTGCCAGCAGCCAAGACCCCGCGGGGAACGGCTACACCTTC | CASSQDPAGNGYTF
- | - | TRBJ1-1 | 14 | TRBV19 | TGTGCCAGTATTCGGGGGCAAGGGGGCACTGAAGCTTTCTTT | CASIRGQGGTEAFF
TRBD1 | - | TRBJ2-4 | 15 | TRBV7-9 | TGTGCCAGCAGCTTCCGGGACAGGGTGAGCAACATTCAGTACTTC | CASSFRDRVSNIQYF
- | - | TRBJ2-3 | 16 | TRBV7-9 | TGTGCCAGCAGCCCAGGGGGGCTAGACGGTCCAGATACGCAGTATTTT | CASSPGGLDGPDTQYF
TRBD1 | - | TRBJ1-2 | 18 | TRBV6-9 | TGTGCCAGCAGTTTCCTTACTTCAGGGGGCAAATTCATCTATGGCTACACCTTC | CASSFLTSGGKFIYGYTF
- | many | TRBJ2-1 | 15 | TRBV27 | TGTGCCAGCAGTCCCGGACAGAGCTCCTACAATGAGCAGTTCTTC | CASSPGQSSYNEQFF